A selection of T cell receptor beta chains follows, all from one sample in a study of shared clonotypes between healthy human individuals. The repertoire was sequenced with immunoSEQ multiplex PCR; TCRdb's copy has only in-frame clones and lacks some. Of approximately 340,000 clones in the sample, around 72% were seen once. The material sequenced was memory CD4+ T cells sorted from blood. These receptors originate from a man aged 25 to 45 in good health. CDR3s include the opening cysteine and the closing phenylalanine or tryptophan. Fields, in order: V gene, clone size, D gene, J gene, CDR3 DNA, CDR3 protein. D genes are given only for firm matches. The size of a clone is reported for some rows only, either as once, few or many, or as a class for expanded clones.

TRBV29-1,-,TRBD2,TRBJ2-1,TGCAGCGTTGATGGGCCCCGCACTTGGCTAGCGGGAGGCGATGAGCAGTTCTTC,CSVDGPRTWLAGGDEQFF
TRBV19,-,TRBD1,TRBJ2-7,TGTGCCAGTAGTATTAGGACAGGGACCTACGAGCAGTACTTC,CASSIRTGTYEQYF
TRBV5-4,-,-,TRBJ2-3,TGTGCCAGCAGCTTGGCCGGGGATCAGAGGGATACGCAGTATTTT,CASSLAGDQRDTQYF
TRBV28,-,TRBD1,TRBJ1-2,TGTGCCAGCAGTGGGACAGGGCGCAGCAACTATGGCTACACCTTC,CASSGTGRSNYGYTF
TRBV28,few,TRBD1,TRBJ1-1,TGTGCCAGCAGTTCGGGACAGGGGGGGACTGAAGCTTTCTTT,CASSSGQGGTEAFF
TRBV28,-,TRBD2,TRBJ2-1,TGTGCCAGCAATGCACTAGCGGCCGTCTCCTACAATGAGCAGTTCTTC,CASNALAAVSYNEQFF
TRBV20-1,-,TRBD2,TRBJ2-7,TGCAGTGCTAGAGACCATAGCGGGATATACTTC,CSARDHSGIYF
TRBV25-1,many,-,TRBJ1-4,TGTGCCAGCAGTGGGGTCGGGGAGGAGAATGAAAAACTGTTTTTT,CASSGVGEENEKLFF
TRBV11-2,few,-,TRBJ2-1,TGTGCCAGCAGCTTAGACAGGAACAATGAGCAGTTCTTC,CASSLDRNNEQFF
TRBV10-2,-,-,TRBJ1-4,TGCGCCAGCACAACAGATGCAACTAATGAAAAACTGTTTTTT,CASTTDATNEKLFF
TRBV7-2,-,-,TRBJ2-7,TGTGCCAGCAGCTTCCCGGATCGCTACGAGCAGTACTTC,CASSFPDRYEQYF
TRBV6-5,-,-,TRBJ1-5,TGTGCCAGCAGTTCCATGAAACTCCCCGGGGGGACCCAGCATTTT,CASSSMKLPGGTQHF
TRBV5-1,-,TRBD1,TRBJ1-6,TGCGCCAGCAGCGACAGGGAAGGTTTAGCCCTCCACTTT,CASSDREGLALHF
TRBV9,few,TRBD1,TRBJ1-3,TGTGCCAGCAGCGACAGGGGCACCATATATTTT,CASSDRGTIYF
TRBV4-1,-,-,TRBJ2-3,TGCGCCAGCAGCCAGGCCGGGATGACGCAGTATTTT,CASSQAGMTQYF
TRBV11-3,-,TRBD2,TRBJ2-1,TGTGCCAGCAGCTTAGGCCGACTAGCGGGAGCTAGCGACAATGAGCAGTTCTTC,CASSLGRLAGASDNEQFF
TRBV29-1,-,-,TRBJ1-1,TGCAGCTCAGACAGGTTCAACACTGAAGCTTTCTTT,CSSDRFNTEAFF
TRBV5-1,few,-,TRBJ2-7,TGCGCCAGCAGCCCCCGTGGGGACAACTCCTACGAGCAGTACTTC,CASSPRGDNSYEQYF
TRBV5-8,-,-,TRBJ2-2,TGTGCCAGCAGTCGCAACACCGGGGAGCTGTTTTTT,CASSRNTGELFF
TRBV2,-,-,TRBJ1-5,TGTGCCAGCGAGGGAGACGTCAATCAGCCCCAGCATTTT,CASEGDVNQPQHF
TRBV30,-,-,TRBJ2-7,TGTGCCTGGAGTGTAAGGCCCACCGCCTACGAGCAGTACTTC,CAWSVRPTAYEQYF
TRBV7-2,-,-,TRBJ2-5,TGTGCCAGCAGTCCACAGTGGGGTTCGTCAGGGACCCAGTACTTC,CASSPQWGSSGTQYF
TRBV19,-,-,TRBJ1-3,TGTGCCAGTAGTATACAGGCTGTCGGCTCTGGAAACACCATATATTTT,CASSIQAVGSGNTIYF
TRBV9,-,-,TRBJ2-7,TGTGCCAGCAGCGTAGCCAGCAGTTCCTACGAGCAGTACTTC,CASSVASSSYEQYF
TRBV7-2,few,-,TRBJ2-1,TGTGCCAGCAGCAGCCGGGCCGACAATGAGCAGTTCTTC,CASSSRADNEQFF
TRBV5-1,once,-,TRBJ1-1,TGCGCCAGCAGCTTGGCTGGGCAGACTGAAGCTTTCTTT,CASSLAGQTEAFF
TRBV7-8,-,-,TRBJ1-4,TGTGCCAGCAGCCCTCCGTTAGGGAAACTGTTTTTT,CASSPPLGKLFF
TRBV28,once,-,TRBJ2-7,TGTGCCACCGATAAGGGGGCCTACGAGCAGTACTTC,CATDKGAYEQYF
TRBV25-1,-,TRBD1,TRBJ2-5,TGTGCCAGCGGGAGGACAGGGAACCAAGAGACCCAGTACTTC,CASGRTGNQETQYF
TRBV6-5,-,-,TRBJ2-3,TGTGCCAGCAGTTCGACAGATACGCAGTATTTT,CASSSTDTQYF
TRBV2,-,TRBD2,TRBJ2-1,TGTGCCAGCAGTACCAATGCGGGGGGATACAATGAGCAGTTCTTC,CASSTNAGGYNEQFF
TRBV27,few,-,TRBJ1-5,TGTGCCAGCAGTTTATTCGGGGTTCGCAATCAGCCCCAGCATTTT,CASSLFGVRNQPQHF
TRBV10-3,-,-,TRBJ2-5,TGTGCCATCAGCCAGTATCCCCAAGAGACCCAGTACTTC,CAISQYPQETQYF
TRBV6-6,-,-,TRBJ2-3,TGTGCCAGCAGTTACTCGCCATCTAGCACAGATACGCAGTATTTT,CASSYSPSSTDTQYF
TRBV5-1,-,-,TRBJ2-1,TGCGCCAGCAGCTTGGTGGTGGCAGGGGCCTACAATGAGCAGTTCTTC,CASSLVVAGAYNEQFF
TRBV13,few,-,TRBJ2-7,TGTGCCAGCAGCTTAGGCCTCGGAACCTACGAGCAGTACTTC,CASSLGLGTYEQYF
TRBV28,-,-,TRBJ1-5,TGTGCCAGCAGTTTATACGTGGAGAATCAGCCCCAGCATTTT,CASSLYVENQPQHF
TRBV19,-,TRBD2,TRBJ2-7,TGTGCCAGTAGTATGAGCGCTAGCGGGAATGTCCTTTTCTACGAGCAGTACTTC,CASSMSASGNVLFYEQYF
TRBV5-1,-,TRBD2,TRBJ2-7,TGCGCCAGCAGCTACAGAGCGGGAGGGGGTTCCGAGCAGTACTTC,CASSYRAGGGSEQYF
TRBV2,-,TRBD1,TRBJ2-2,TGTGCCAGCAGTATAGGGGGCGACACCGGGGAGCTGTTTTTT,CASSIGGDTGELFF
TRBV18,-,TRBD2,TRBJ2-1,TGTGCCAGCTCACCCCTGCGGGAGGGGGATTGGAATGAGCAGTTCTTC,CASSPLREGDWNEQFF
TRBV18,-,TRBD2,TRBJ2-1,TGTGCCAGCTCACCGGGACTAGAGAATGAGCAGTTCTTC,CASSPGLENEQFF
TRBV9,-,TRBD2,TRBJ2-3,TGTGCCAGCAGCGCAGGACTAGCGGAGAGCACAGATACGCAGTATTTT,CASSAGLAESTDTQYF
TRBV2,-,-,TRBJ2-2,TGTGCCAGCAGTGTGGGGGGGAACACCGGGGAGCTGTTTTTT,CASSVGGNTGELFF